The 29 T cell receptor beta chains given below trace back to one sample, sequenced in a study of memory CD4+ T cells and cytomegalovirus serostatus. Single viable CD3+CD4+CD8-CD45RO+ cells were sorted as the memory CD4+ T cells. Some clones are missing from TCRdb's copy, which holds only in-frame ones; the method was immunoSEQ multiplex PCR. The sample includes around 88,000 clones, roughly 80% of them seen just once. What was sequenced was memory CD4+ T cells from blood. The receptors were gathered from an adult in good health and CMV-seropositive.

The chain combines TRBV5-4 with TRBJ2-3; D possibly corresponds to TRBD1 (5 bases). Germline assignment: CDR1 SGHNT and CDR2 YYREEE (reference sequence). V shed 0 bases and J shed 3 bases, with 11 bases lying between them. The CDR3 sequence is 15 residues long. The CDR3 loop reads CASSLAGRQTDTQYF. CDR3 DNA sequence: TGTGCCAGCAGCTTGGCAGGGCGTCAGACAGATACGCAGTATTTT.

The CDR3 DNA is TGTGCCAGCAGCCCGGGTGGGGGGGCGGGCATCTATGGCTACACCTTC. This translates into CASSPGGGAGIYGYTF. The chain joins TRBV7-2 to TRBJ1-2; possible D gene TRBD1, 6 bases. With 5 bases removed from V and 4 bases from J, the gap between germline ends came to 20 bases. The CDR3 covers 16 residues. In germline, CDR1 is SGHTA, CDR2 FQGNSA. Together with reference TRBV7-2 and TRBJ1-2, the CDR3 gives the full variable domain: GAGVSQSPSNKVTEKGKDVELRCDPISGHTALYWYRQSLGQGLEFLIYFQGNSAPDKSGLPSDRFSAERTGGSVSTLTIQRTQQEDSAVYLCASSPGGGAGIYGYTFGSGTRLTVV.

V is TRBV27 and J is TRBJ2-7; tentatively, D is TRBD1 (6 bases). This CDR3 is built from 19 residues. The germline gives CDR1 MNHEY, CDR2 SMNVEV (reference sequence). V was clipped by 5 bases and J by 0 bases, with 26 bases between them. This CDR3 is CASSPSQTGYGTSSYEQYF. CDR3 sequence (DNA): TGTGCCAGCAGTCCCTCCCAGACAGGCTATGGCACCAGCTCCTACGAGCAGTACTTC.

The rearrangement uses TRBV29-1 and TRBJ2-1, with TRBD2 matching over 16 bases. Germline CDR1 reads SQVTM; CDR2 reads ANQGSEA. Trimming at V came to 6 bases and at J to 2 bases, leaving 7 bases not matched to a gene. The CDR3 totals 17 residues. The CDR3 loop reads CSVSGLAGGSPYNEQFF. In DNA, the CDR3 is TGCAGCGTCTCGGGACTAGCGGGAGGGTCCCCCTACAATGAGCAGTTCTTC.

The gene calls are TRBV4-1 and TRBJ2-7, with no clear D. Trimming shortened V by 4 bases and J by 2 bases, and 9 bases separated the two germline ends. The CDR3 is 13 residues long. Germline-derived CDR1 and CDR2 are MGHRA and YSYEKL. CDR3 DNA: TGCGCCAGCAGCCCGAGGCCGACCTACGAGCAGTACTTC. Translated: CASSPRPTYEQYF.

The chain is built from TRBV6-5 and TRBJ2-3, with 8 bases matching TRBD1. Germline CDR1 and CDR2: MNHEY and SVGAGI. This CDR3 comprises 14 residues. The V gene end was trimmed by 2 bases and the J gene end by 6 bases; junction bases not matched to a gene: 4. As DNA, the CDR3 is TGTGCCAGCAGTTACAGGGACAGGTCCGATACGCAGTATTTT. It yields the protein CASSYRDRSDTQYF.

The CDR3 is CASSVGDGGGETQYF. The CDR3 DNA reads as TGTGCCAGCAGCGTAGGGGATGGAGGGGGGGAGACCCAGTACTTC. The J gene is TRBJ2-5, the V gene TRBV9, with D perhaps TRBD1 or TRBD2 (6 bases each). Trimming stripped 0 bases from V and 5 bases from J, with 14 bases between. The CDR3 consists of 15 residues. Germline V lookup: CDR1 SGDLS, CDR2 YYNGEE.

The chain has TRBV7-6 and TRBJ2-5; 12 bases line up with TRBD2. V lost 4 bases to trimming and J lost 5 bases; unmatched junction nucleotides: 2. Germline CDR1 reads SGHVS; CDR2 reads FNYEAQ. CDR3 length equals 14 residues. The CDR3 is CASSSSGRGETQYF. CDR3 DNA: TGTGCCAGCAGCTCTAGCGGGAGGGGGGAGACCCAGTACTTC. Filled out from reference TRBV7-6 and TRBJ2-5, the complete variable domain reads GAGVSQSPRYKVTKRGQDVALRCDPISGHVSLYWYRQALGQGPEFLTYFNYEAQQDKSGLPNDRFSAERPEGSISTLTIQRTEQRDSAMYRCASSSSGRGETQYFGPGTRLLVL.

This clone has only one observation. The genes are TRBV28 and TRBJ2-1; 10 bases are shared with TRBD2. This CDR3 has 17 residues. Unmatched junction bases numbered 13, after V lost 6 bases and J lost 5 bases. Germline V gives CDR1 MDHEN, CDR2 SYDVKM. The CDR3 bases are TGTGCCAGCAGCCCCCCTGGACTAGCGGCAACGGACAATGAGCAGTTCTTC. This sequence encodes CASSPPGLAATDNEQFF.

V and J are TRBV18 and TRBJ2-5; D is possibly TRBD2 (6 bases). Trimming stripped 5 bases from V and 4 bases from J, with 11 bases between. The CDR3 extends over 13 amino acids. Germline loops: CDR1 KGHSH, CDR2 LQKENI. For the CDR3, the DNA is TGTGCCAGCTCAACGGGACTCGGAGAGACCCAGTACTTC. It translates to CASSTGLGETQYF.

For the CDR3, the DNA is TGTGCCAGCAGCCTACGGTGGGTGGGGAGCTCTGGGGCCAACGTCCTGACTTTC. This codes for CASSLRWVGSSGANVLTF. V is TRBV7-9 and J is TRBJ2-6; TRBD2 might be the D (5 bases). Germline assignment: CDR1 SEHNR and CDR2 FQNEAQ (reference sequence). Between the trimmed V and J ends, which lost 5 bases and 0 bases, there was a span of 17 bases. The CDR3 is 18 amino acids. The whole variable domain, filled in from reference TRBV7-9 and TRBJ2-6, reads DTGVSQNPRHKITKRGQNVTFRCDPISEHNRLYWYRQTLGQGPEFLTYFQNEAQLEKSRLLSDRFSAERPKGSFSTLEIQRTEQGDSAMYLCASSLRWVGSSGANVLTFGAGSRLTVL.

As concerns this clone: Other DNA sequences from this sample encode an identical CDR3 as well. The chain links TRBV5-1 to TRBJ2-1; D possibly corresponds to TRBD1 (6 bases). The germline V and J ends were trimmed by 0 bases and 6 bases, with 7 bases remaining between them. The CDR3 contains 13 residues. CDR1 is SGHRS and CDR2 is YFSETQ in the germline V gene. In DNA, the CDR3 is TGCGCCAGCAGCTTGGTAGGGGGCAATGAGCAGTTCTTC. Translated, it gives CASSLVGGNEQFF.

This chain links TRBV9 with TRBJ1-1; weak D call: TRBD1 (6 bases). V was trimmed by 3 bases and J by 6 bases, leaving 15 bases between them. The CDR3 is 14 amino acids. The germline CDR1 and CDR2 sequences are SGDLS and YYNGEE. CDR3 amino acids: CASSAQGSGSEAFF. The DNA for the CDR3 is TGTGCCAGCAGCGCACAGGGCAGTGGGTCTGAAGCTTTCTTT.

The CDR3: CATSRDGTGSYEQYF. Here the CDR3 DNA reads TGTGCCACCAGCAGAGATGGGACAGGTTCCTACGAGCAGTACTTC. J is TRBJ2-7 and V is TRBV15, with TRBD1 identical over 8 bases. The ends lost 0 bases at V and 1 base at J; junction bases unmatched: 2. CDR3 length: 15 residues. Per germline, CDR1 LNHNV and CDR2 YYDKDF (reference sequence). Looking up the rest from reference TRBV15 and TRBJ2-7 gives the full variable domain: DAMVIQNPRYQVTQFGKPVTLSCSQTLNHNVMYWYQQKSSQAPKLLFHYYDKDFNNEADTPDNFQSRRPNTSFCFLDIRSPGLGDTAMYLCATSRDGTGSYEQYFGPGTRLTVT.

This chain joins TRBV5-1 and TRBJ2-7; 7 positions match TRBD2. Germline CDR1 reads SGHRS; CDR2 reads YFSETQ. This CDR3 contains 15 residues. Trimming removed 4 bases from V and 2 bases from J; junction bases left unmatched: 9. The CDR3 DNA follows: TGCGCCAGCAGCCCAATTTACGGGACTACCTACGAGCAGTACTTC. Its protein is CASSPIYGTTYEQYF.

V usage is TRBV7-9 and J usage is TRBJ2-1; TRBD2 aligns across 9 bases. After removal of 8 bases from V and 8 bases from J, the junction contained 7 bases not matched to a gene. Germline CDR1 reads SEHNR; CDR2 reads FQNEAQ (reference sequence). This CDR3 is built from 13 residues. The DNA of the CDR3 is TGTGCCAGCCCAAGGGTAGCGGGAGATGAGCAGTTCTTC. It codes for CASPRVAGDEQFF.

The V gene is TRBV7-2, the J gene TRBJ2-6; no reliable D call. Germline V gene sequence: CDR1 SGHTA, CDR2 FQGNSA. This CDR3 is 13 amino acids long. Trimming pared 3 bases from V and 3 bases from J, leaving 3 bases between. The DNA of the CDR3 is TGTGCCAGCAGCTTTTTTGGGGCCAACGTCCTGACTTTC. This translates into CASSFFGANVLTF.

The chain uses TRBV5-1 and TRBJ2-5; 7 bases map to TRBD1. Germline loops: CDR1 SGHRS, CDR2 YFSETQ. Germline trimming cut 4 bases from V and 1 base from J; bases unmatched to any gene: 4. The CDR3 totals 14 residues. The CDR3 bases are TGCGCCAGCAGCCTACAGGGGTCCCAAGAGACCCAGTACTTC. Its translation is CASSLQGSQETQYF.

This chain connects TRBV9 to TRBJ2-3; D gene uncertain. Trimming cost V 1 base and J 6 bases, with 15 bases left between them. CDR1 and CDR2 (germline): SGDLS, YYNGEE. The CDR3 is made up of 15 amino acids. Written as DNA, the CDR3 is TGTGCCAGCAGCGTATATAGTTCCGATTGGGATACGCAGTATTTT. Residues: CASSVYSSDWDTQYF.

The V gene is TRBV28, the J gene TRBJ2-3, with TRBD2 identical over 10 bases. Germline-derived CDR1 and CDR2 are MDHEN and SYDVKM. V lost 2 bases to trimming and J lost 0 bases; unmatched junction nucleotides: 11. The CDR3 runs 19 residues. In nucleotides, the CDR3 is TGTGCCAGCAGTTTAGCGAGACCGTGGACTAGCGGAAGCACAGATACGCAGTATTTT. It codes for CASSLARPWTSGSTDTQYF.

The CDR3 region is CASRGSSGRGSYNEQFF. CDR3 in DNA: TGTGCCAGCAGGGGCTCGAGCGGGAGAGGGTCCTACAATGAGCAGTTCTTC. The chain recombines TRBV11-2 with TRBJ2-1, with 8 bases that match TRBD2. V lost 6 bases to trimming and J lost 1 base; unmatched junction nucleotides: 11. CDR1 SGHAT and CDR2 FQNNGV come from the germline V gene. The CDR3 has 17 amino acids.

The chain recombines TRBV7-2 with TRBJ1-1; no firm D call. The CDR3 contains 14 residues. Germline V gene lookup returns CDR1 SGHTA and CDR2 FQGNSA. Trimming pared 3 bases from V and 7 bases from J, leaving 15 bases between. CDR3: CASSLVEGRGEAFF. The CDR3 bases are TGTGCCAGCAGCTTGGTCGAGGGCAGAGGTGAAGCTTTCTTT.

The J gene is TRBJ1-1, the V gene TRBV19, with D possibly being TRBD1 (5 bases). Germline V lookup: CDR1 LNHDA, CDR2 SQIVND (reference sequence). V was cut by 3 bases and J by 1 base, with 18 bases left in between. CDR3 length: 17 residues. The DNA for the CDR3 is TGTGCCAGTAGTATTTCCCAATGGGGGTCGGCGAACACTGAAGCTTTCTTT. Protein sequence: CASSISQWGSANTEAFF.

The chain joins TRBV6-1 to TRBJ1-5; 9 bases align to TRBD1. V shed 5 bases, J shed 2 bases, and the junction held 4 bases outside the gene matches. The germline CDR1 and CDR2 sequences are MNHNS and SASEGT. This CDR3 region has 15 residues. CDR3 bases: TGTGCCAGCAGTTTCGACAGGGGGGGCAATCAGCCCCAGCATTTT. Encoded protein: CASSFDRGGNQPQHF.

The chain couples TRBV19 to TRBJ2-2, with D perhaps given as TRBD1 or TRBD2 (5 bases each). Trimming left V 4 bases short and J 2 bases short, with 8 bases between. The CDR3 runs to 14 residues. Germline-derived CDR1 and CDR2 are LNHDA and SQIVND (reference sequence). The CDR3 loop reads CASSTGLNTGELFF. CDR3 in DNA: TGTGCCAGTAGTACGGGGCTAAACACCGGGGAGCTGTTTTTT.

On this clone: Other DNA variants within this sample encode the same CDR3. V is TRBV18 and J is TRBJ2-3; TRBD2 aligns across 10 bases. The CDR3 length is 15 residues. V shed 0 bases and J 6 bases; nucleotides not matched to a gene: 3. CDR1 KGHSH and CDR2 LQKENI come from the germline V gene. The DNA of the CDR3 is TGTGCCAGCTCACCACCTTCTAGCGGGAGCGATACGCAGTATTTT. It codes for CASSPPSSGSDTQYF.

DNA of the CDR3: TGTGCCAGCAGGCGGGAGAGGTATAGCAATCAGCCCCAGCATTTT. It is translated as CASRRERYSNQPQHF. V usage is TRBV27 and J usage is TRBJ1-5; D is unresolved. This CDR3 spans 15 amino acids. The V end was cut by 6 bases, the J end by 0 bases, with 12 bases between. CDR1 is MNHEY and CDR2 is SMNVEV in the germline V gene (reference sequence).

In regard to this clone: The same CDR3 can be traced to other DNA sequences in this sample. The V and J genes are TRBV18 and TRBJ2-5; 7 bases are a match to TRBD1. The CDR3 is 13 residues long. Germline values: CDR1 KGHSH, CDR2 LQKENI. After removal of 3 bases from V and 3 bases from J, the junction contained 1 base not matched to a gene. The CDR3 here is CASSPGTEETQYF. Here the CDR3 DNA reads TGTGCCAGCTCACCCGGGACAGAAGAGACCCAGTACTTC. Using reference TRBV18 and TRBJ2-5 for the parts outside the CDR3, the full variable domain is NAGVMQNPRHLVRRRGQEARLRCSPMKGHSHVYWYRQLPEEGLKFMVYLQKENIIDESGMPKERFSAEFPKEGPSILRIQQVVRGDSAAYFCASSPGTEETQYFGPGTRLLVL.

This chain links TRBV6-1 with TRBJ2-7; 12 bases are shared with TRBD2. CDR1 and CDR2 from the germline V gene are MNHNS and SASEGT. The junction had 4 bases not matched to a gene; V was cut back by 4 bases and J by 0 bases. The CDR3 loop spans 16 amino acids. Written as DNA, the CDR3 is TGTGCCAGCAGTGGTCCGACTAGCGGGAGCTCCTACGAGCAGTACTTC. This codes for CASSGPTSGSSYEQYF.